The rows below give T cell receptor beta chains drawn from one sample of a study of CD8 T cells in ankylosing spondylitis. TCRdb redid the calling of the 5' RACE reads with MiXCR, one entry per CDR3 protein. The sample consists of about 540,000 distinct CDR3 sequences, roughly 13% of them appearing once. Sequenced input: blood, either unsorted or a sorted T cell fraction (not recorded which). Receptors were obtained from a male donor with ankylosing spondylitis. CDR3s include the opening cysteine and the closing phenylalanine or tryptophan. A D gene is named only where the DNA matches it firmly. Only part of the rows carry a size: once, few, many, or a class if the clone is expanded.

TRBJ2-1	TRBV24-1	.	TRBD2	CATSDISGRTYNEQFF	TGTGCCACCAGTGACATTAGCGGGAGAACCTACAATGAGCAGTTCTTC
TRBJ2-1	TRBV7-2	few	TRBD2	CASSSRLAGGSHEQFF	TGTGCCAGCAGCTCCCGACTAGCGGGAGGGTCCCATGAGCAGTTCTTC
TRBJ1-2	TRBV20-1	few	.	CSAFNQAYDYGYTF	TGCAGTGCATTCAATCAGGCTTACGACTATGGCTACACCTTC
TRBJ2-5	TRBV3-1	few	TRBD2	CASSQGTSGSWKTQYF	TGTGCCAGCAGCCAGGGGACTAGCGGGAGTTGGAAGACCCAGTACTTC
TRBJ1-2	TRBV20-1	many	TRBD1	CSARTGTGPYYGYTF	TGCAGTGCTAGAACCGGGACAGGGCCTTACTATGGCTACACCTTC
TRBJ2-7	TRBV5-1	.	.	CASSLVAQSYEQYF	TGCGCCAGCAGCTTGGTAGCACAGTCCTACGAGCAGTACTTC
TRBJ2-5	TRBV4-1	many	.	CASSQEGVDGGQETQYF	TGCGCCAGCAGCCAAGAAGGGGTGGATGGGGGGCAAGAGACCCAGTACTTC
TRBJ2-5	TRBV18	.	TRBD1	CASSLQTGEVETQYF	TGTGCCAGCTCACTTCAGACAGGGGAGGTGGAGACCCAGTACTTC
TRBJ1-5	TRBV18	.	.	CASSPRSGVSGDQPQHF	TGTGCCAGCTCACCGAGGTCGGGGGTCTCGGGGGATCAGCCCCAGCATTTT
TRBJ1-1	TRBV20-1	few	TRBD1	CSAQPDRGRADTEAFF	TGCAGTGCTCAACCGGACAGGGGGCGGGCTGACACTGAAGCTTTCTTT
TRBJ2-1	TRBV24-1	many	TRBD2	CATSDSLAGAGDEQFF	TGTGCCACCAGTGATTCGCTAGCGGGAGCAGGCGATGAGCAGTTCTTC
TRBJ2-1	TRBV5-1	many	TRBD2	CASSVGLAVNEQFF	TGCGCCAGCAGCGTGGGACTAGCGGTGAATGAGCAGTTCTTC
TRBJ1-1	TRBV20-1	few	.	CSARDPQGRGTEAFF	TGCAGTGCTAGAGATCCCCAGGGGAGGGGGACTGAAGCTTTCTTT
TRBJ2-2	TRBV20-1	.	TRBD2	CSAKSGRVTGELFF	TGCAGTGCTAAAAGCGGGAGGGTCACCGGGGAGCTGTTTTTT
TRBJ2-6	TRBV6-1	.	.	CASSPRPKSGANVLTF	TGTGCCAGCAGTCCCCGACCGAAATCTGGGGCCAACGTCCTGACTTTC
TRBJ2-1	TRBV7-2	.	.	CASRKKDTHNEQFF	TGTGCCAGCAGAAAAAAGGACACCCACAATGAGCAGTTCTTC
TRBJ1-1	TRBV29-1	.	.	CSVDMQAQNTEAFF	TGCAGCGTTGATATGCAGGCGCAGAACACTGAAGCTTTCTTT
TRBJ2-3	TRBV20-1	many	.	CSALDGKSTDTQYF	TGCAGTGCTCTAGACGGGAAGAGCACAGATACGCAGTATTTT
TRBJ1-1	TRBV2	.	.	CASSDQGGYTEAFF	TGTGCCAGCAGTGATCAGGGTGGGTACACTGAAGCTTTCTTT
TRBJ2-3	TRBV7-9	.	TRBD1	CASSSTQGYTDTQYF	TGTGCCAGCAGCTCAACACAGGGGTACACAGATACGCAGTATTTT
TRBJ2-1	TRBV6-4	.	TRBD2	CASRTGLFNEQFF	TGTGCCAGCAGGACGGGACTATTTAATGAGCAGTTCTTC
TRBJ2-2	TRBV24-1	many	TRBD1	CATSDRTGDLAGELFF	TGTGCCACCAGTGATCGGACAGGGGATTTGGCCGGGGAGCTGTTTTTT
TRBJ1-4	TRBV12-3/TRBV12-4	few	TRBD1	CASSNRQGGDEKLFF	TGTGCCAGCAGTAACCGACAGGGGGGAGATGAAAAACTGTTTTTT
TRBJ2-5	TRBV3-1	.	.	CASSQAVGETQYF	TGTGCCAGCAGCCAAGCCGTGGGGGAGACCCAGTACTTC
TRBJ2-7	TRBV10-2	.	.	CASPDLKYEQYF	TGCGCCAGTCCTGACTTGAAATACGAGCAGTACTTC
TRBJ1-1	TRBV5-1	few	.	CASSFVPNTEAFF	TGCGCCAGCAGCTTTGTCCCCAACACTGAAGCTTTCTTT
TRBJ1-6	TRBV29-1	few	.	CSVRLGASSPLHF	TGCAGCGTTCGGCTAGGAGCGAGTTCACCCCTCCACTTT
TRBJ2-1	TRBV5-1	few	TRBD2	CASTTPGLAGRGEQFF	TGCGCCAGCACCACCCCGGGACTAGCGGGACGAGGTGAGCAGTTCTTC
TRBJ2-4	TRBV12-3/TRBV12-4	many	TRBD2	CASSPVGEGKNIQYF	TGTGCCAGCAGTCCTGTCGGGGAGGGCAAAAACATTCAGTACTTC
TRBJ2-1	TRBV7-9	many	TRBD2	CASSQSGSSYNEQFF	TGTGCCAGCAGCCAAAGCGGGAGTTCCTACAATGAGCAGTTCTTC
TRBJ2-1	TRBV7-8	.	.	CASSLDSRTYNEQFF	TGTGCCAGCAGCTTAGACTCCAGGACCTACAATGAGCAGTTCTTC
TRBJ2-1	TRBV7-9	.	.	CASSLVSSWVNEQFF	TGTGCCAGCAGCTTAGTTTCCTCGTGGGTCAATGAGCAGTTCTTC
TRBJ2-3	TRBV21-1	many	.	CASSKEGREGTDTQYF	TGTGCCAGCAGCAAAGAGGGCAGGGAGGGAACAGATACGCAGTATTTT
TRBJ2-3	TRBV20-1	few	.	CSAGRGSTDTQYF	TGCAGTGCTGGGAGGGGGAGCACAGATACGCAGTATTTT
TRBJ2-1	TRBV29-1	few	.	CSANQRAVEQFF	TGCAGCGCAAACCAGAGGGCGGTTGAGCAGTTCTTC
TRBJ1-3	TRBV10-3	few	TRBD1	CAISETGGSGNTIYF	TGTGCCATCAGTGAGACAGGGGGCTCTGGAAACACCATATATTTT
TRBJ2-1	TRBV11-2	few	.	CASSLGRYSYNEQFF	TGTGCCAGCAGCTTAGGACGATACTCCTACAATGAGCAGTTCTTC
TRBJ2-3	TRBV27	few	TRBD2	CASSSAASGSVDTQYF	TGTGCCAGCAGTTCCGCGGCTAGCGGGAGTGTAGATACGCAGTATTTT
TRBJ1-1	TRBV7-6	few	.	CASSLATGATEAFF	TGTGCCAGCAGCTTAGCGACGGGGGCCACTGAAGCTTTCTTT
TRBJ2-7	TRBV20-1	few	TRBD2	CSARDPGLAGTSPTYEQYF	TGCAGTGCTAGAGATCCCGGACTAGCGGGTACATCCCCTACCTACGAGCAGTACTTC
TRBJ2-2	TRBV7-2	.	.	CASSLAAGGNTGELFF	TGTGCCAGCAGCTTAGCAGCCGGGGGGAACACCGGGGAGCTGTTTTTT
TRBJ2-2	TRBV24-1	.	.	CATSDENTGELFF	TGTGCCACCAGTGATGAGAACACCGGGGAGCTGTTTTTT